This is a list of T cell receptor beta chains from one sample in a study of graft-versus-host responses after intestinal transplantation. Assay: immunoSEQ multiplex PCR; the TCRdb copy retains only in-frame clones and omits some. The sample has some 25,000 clones, about 94% seen once. The input for sequencing was PBMCs, taken 30 days after intestinal transplant. These receptors came from a human patient who received an intestinal transplant, so some T cells may come from the graft donor. The CDR3 runs from the conserved cysteine through the conserved F or W. Clone size is not always given. Where it is, it says once, few, many or a class for expanded clones.

j_call: TRBJ2-6
v_call: TRBV19
clone_size: once
cdr3_aa: CASSIRRVDSGANVLTF

j_call: TRBJ2-5
v_call: TRBV7-3
clone_size: once
cdr3_aa: CASSLIGPAGTQYF

j_call: TRBJ2-1
v_call: TRBV2
clone_size: once
cdr3_aa: CASRPSGRAYNEQFF

j_call: TRBJ2-7
v_call: TRBV28
clone_size: NA
cdr3_aa: CASSLTGGPTPYEQYF

j_call: TRBJ1-5
v_call: TRBV28
clone_size: once
cdr3_aa: CASSSQDLQPQHF

j_call: TRBJ1-2
v_call: TRBV30
clone_size: NA
cdr3_aa: CAWTVTGKGGYTF

j_call: TRBJ1-2
v_call: TRBV6-1
clone_size: once
cdr3_aa: CASTLTGGVYGYTF

j_call: TRBJ1-2
v_call: TRBV28
clone_size: NA
cdr3_aa: CASSLAGQGLKNGYTF

j_call: TRBJ2-1
v_call: TRBV7-2
clone_size: NA
cdr3_aa: CASSLYLHEQFF

j_call: TRBJ2-5
v_call: TRBV2
clone_size: NA
cdr3_aa: CASSGARETQYF

j_call: TRBJ1-4
v_call: TRBV5-6
clone_size: NA
cdr3_aa: CASSFQGAGDEKLFF

j_call: TRBJ2-7
v_call: TRBV7-9
clone_size: NA
cdr3_aa: CASSLGLAPYEQYF

j_call: TRBJ1-3
v_call: TRBV28
clone_size: NA
cdr3_aa: CASSLGTAGNTIYF

j_call: TRBJ2-5
v_call: TRBV2
clone_size: NA
cdr3_aa: CASSLGQETQYF

j_call: TRBJ2-5
v_call: TRBV5-1
clone_size: NA
cdr3_aa: CASSLTGTSGTKTQYF

j_call: TRBJ1-3
v_call: TRBV28
clone_size: NA
cdr3_aa: CASSPQSSSGNTIYF

j_call: TRBJ2-7
v_call: TRBV27
clone_size: NA
cdr3_aa: CASSLLGAIHEQYF

j_call: TRBJ1-2
v_call: TRBV11-2
clone_size: once
cdr3_aa: CASSHEGTGHDWTF

j_call: TRBJ2-1
v_call: TRBV4-1
clone_size: few
cdr3_aa: CASSREAGAVYNEQFF

j_call: TRBJ1-2
v_call: TRBV6-5
clone_size: NA
cdr3_aa: CASRTTGSYGYTF

j_call: TRBJ2-7
v_call: TRBV10-3
clone_size: NA
cdr3_aa: CAISDPGTSVSSTYEQYF

j_call: TRBJ2-7
v_call: TRBV27
clone_size: NA
cdr3_aa: CASSPVSTTGNYEQYF

j_call: TRBJ2-1
v_call: TRBV15
clone_size: NA
cdr3_aa: CATSTRRGRSLGGYNEQFF

j_call: TRBJ2-3
v_call: TRBV19
clone_size: NA
cdr3_aa: CASSMSSGKHTQYF

j_call: TRBJ1-2
v_call: TRBV4-3
clone_size: once
cdr3_aa: CASSQDVGVLVYGYTF

j_call: TRBJ2-3
v_call: TRBV7-2
clone_size: few
cdr3_aa: CASSPFNSGRVADTQYF

j_call: TRBJ1-4
v_call: TRBV10-1
clone_size: NA
cdr3_aa: CASTPEDRVGAEKLFF

j_call: TRBJ1-5
v_call: TRBV4-1
clone_size: NA
cdr3_aa: CASSQDGGAYQPQHF

j_call: TRBJ2-7
v_call: TRBV5-6
clone_size: NA
cdr3_aa: CASSIRTGWALSYEQYF

j_call: TRBJ1-5
v_call: TRBV7-9
clone_size: NA
cdr3_aa: CASSTGQGPSNQPQHF

j_call: TRBJ2-7
v_call: TRBV5-6
clone_size: once
cdr3_aa: CASSLAGGQLFYEQYF

j_call: TRBJ2-3
v_call: TRBV19
clone_size: NA
cdr3_aa: CASSIEGRGTDTQYF

j_call: TRBJ2-3
v_call: TRBV6-6
clone_size: NA
cdr3_aa: CASSYAAGSDTQYF

j_call: TRBJ2-1
v_call: TRBV19
clone_size: once
cdr3_aa: CASSVDPGNEQFF

j_call: NA
v_call: TRBV28
clone_size: NA
cdr3_aa: CASSFQGVGYEQYF

j_call: TRBJ1-2
v_call: TRBV5-1
clone_size: NA
cdr3_aa: CASSLTGTNNYGYTF

j_call: TRBJ1-2
v_call: TRBV19
clone_size: NA
cdr3_aa: CASEGRLGRDGYTF

j_call: TRBJ2-1
v_call: TRBV7-2
clone_size: NA
cdr3_aa: CASSLEDSNQEQFF

j_call: TRBJ2-1
v_call: TRBV7-6
clone_size: few
cdr3_aa: CASSSNYNEQFF

j_call: TRBJ2-7
v_call: TRBV7-9
clone_size: NA
cdr3_aa: CASSPRLAWAYEQYF

j_call: TRBJ2-3
v_call: TRBV10-3
clone_size: NA
cdr3_aa: CAISGAGQSDTQYF

j_call: TRBJ2-7
v_call: TRBV6-5
clone_size: NA
cdr3_aa: CASSYRLPGQGRREHF

j_call: TRBJ2-7
v_call: TRBV6-1
clone_size: NA
cdr3_aa: CASALVFGSYEQYF

j_call: TRBJ2-1
v_call: TRBV10-1
clone_size: NA
cdr3_aa: CASSLYGTNEQFF

j_call: TRBJ2-6
v_call: TRBV27
clone_size: few
cdr3_aa: CASGNRGSGANVLTF

j_call: TRBJ2-7
v_call: TRBV7-8
clone_size: once
cdr3_aa: CASSLRGPYEQYF

j_call: TRBJ1-2
v_call: TRBV19
clone_size: NA
cdr3_aa: CASSIEASYGYTF

j_call: TRBJ2-7
v_call: TRBV19
clone_size: NA
cdr3_aa: CASSNRGRVEQYF

j_call: TRBJ2-7
v_call: TRBV6-1
clone_size: NA
cdr3_aa: CASIPGQQLYEQYF

j_call: NA
v_call: TRBV6-1
clone_size: NA
cdr3_aa: CASSERAAYEQYF

j_call: TRBJ2-1
v_call: TRBV5-5
clone_size: NA
cdr3_aa: CASSLGLAGVREQFF

j_call: TRBJ2-3
v_call: TRBV11-2
clone_size: NA
cdr3_aa: CASSLVASGRAADTQYF

j_call: TRBJ2-2
v_call: TRBV4-1
clone_size: NA
cdr3_aa: CASSQGPLGVYTGELFF

j_call: TRBJ2-1
v_call: TRBV6-5
clone_size: once
cdr3_aa: CASSPGQGLYNEQFF

j_call: TRBJ2-7
v_call: TRBV2
clone_size: once
cdr3_aa: CASRAPGLAEGEQYF